These 18 T cell receptor beta chains came from one sample sequenced in a study of cytomegalovirus exposure and HLA in healthy donors. The table came from immunoSEQ multiplex PCR; TCRdb's copy has only in-frame clones and leaves some out. The sample has some 120,000 clones; roughly 90% are singletons. Sequencing was performed on PBMCs. The source of these receptors is a man aged 25 to 40 in good health and CMV-seronegative.

This clone turned up a few times. The V call is TRBV7-7, the J call TRBJ2-5; a weak D match, TRBD2 (6 bases). Germline V gene lookup returns CDR1 SSHAT and CDR2 FNYEAQ (reference sequence). With 4 bases removed from V and 2 bases from J, the gap between germline ends came to 8 bases. The CDR3 spans 13 residues. DNA of the CDR3: TGTGCCAGCAGCTCGGGACTGCAAGAGACCCAGTACTTC. It yields the protein CASSSGLQETQYF. The full variable domain, in which reference TRBV7-7 and TRBJ2-5 provide the parts outside the CDR3, is GAGVSQSPRYKVTKRGQDVTLRCDPISSHATLYWYQQALGQGPEFLTYFNYEAQPDKSGLPSDRFSAERPEGSISTLTIQRTEQRDSAMYRCASSSGLQETQYFGPGTRLLVL.

The CDR3 coding sequence is TGTGCCAGCAGTGACGTAGCGGGGGAAACAGATACGCAGTATTTT. This codes for CASSDVAGETDTQYF. This sequence joins TRBV2 and TRBJ2-3; 9 nucleotides line up with TRBD2. J gave up 3 bases and V 3 bases, and 4 bases lay outside the gene matches. Germline V gives CDR1 SNHLY, CDR2 FYNNEI. CDR3 length: 15 residues. Full variable domain (rest looked up from reference TRBV2 and TRBJ2-3): EPEVTQTPSHQVTQMGQEVILRCVPISNHLYFYWYRQILGQKVEFLVSFYNNEISEKSEIFDDQFSVERPDGSNFTLKIRSTKLEDSAMYFCASSDVAGETDTQYFGPGTRLTVL.

This clone is a singleton in its sample. This chain uses TRBV10-2 with TRBJ1-5, with 7 bases identical to TRBD1. The V segment lost 6 bases and the J segment 4 bases; nucleotides outside the gene matches: 6. CDR1 is WSHSY, CDR2 SAAADI, per germline. The CDR3 extends over 14 amino acids. CDR3 sequence reads: CASRGLQGNQPQHF. As DNA, the CDR3 is TGCGCCAGCAGAGGCTTACAGGGGAATCAGCCCCAGCATTTT.

This clone was found once. This chain joins TRBV4-1 and TRBJ1-1, with 9 bases identical to TRBD1. Unmatched junction bases numbered 4, after V lost 3 bases and J lost 2 bases. Germline V lookup: CDR1 MGHRA, CDR2 YSYEKL. The CDR3 is 15 residues long. CDR3 sequence (DNA): TGCGCCAGCAGCCAGGGTACAGGGGGCAACACTGAAGCTTTCTTT. It is translated as CASSQGTGGNTEAFF.

The chain uses TRBV5-1 and TRBJ1-6, with D possibly TRBD1 on 5 matching bases. This CDR3 comprises 13 residues. Germline V gene lookup returns CDR1 SGHRS and CDR2 YFSETQ. The germline V and J ends were trimmed by 2 bases and 7 bases, with 7 bases remaining between them. CDR3 DNA sequence: TGCGCCAGCAGCTTCGACAGCAATTCACCCCTCCACTTT. It encodes CASSFDSNSPLHF.

This rearrangement joins TRBV30 to TRBJ2-7, with a tentative D call TRBD2 (5 bases). V lost 5 bases, J lost 0 bases, and 8 bases lay in between. This CDR3 region has 12 residues. Germline-derived CDR1 and CDR2 are GTSNPN and SVGIG (reference sequence). CDR3 in DNA: TGTGCCTGGGGACGGGGCTCCTACGAGCAGTACTTC. Its translation: CAWGRGSYEQYF.

This clone was recorded once. The rearrangement uses TRBV9 and TRBJ1-1, with a possible D match to TRBD1 (5 bases). The ends were cut back, 0 bases at V and 4 bases at J, with 10 bases in the middle. From germline, CDR1 is SGDLS and CDR2 YYNGEE. This CDR3 region has 14 residues. The CDR3 DNA is TGTGCCAGCAGCGTAGGGGGCAGCCGCACTGAAGCTTTCTTT. This sequence encodes CASSVGGSRTEAFF.

The rearrangement links TRBV11-1 to TRBJ2-7, with D possibly being TRBD2 (7 bases). Germline lookup yields CDR1 SGHAT and CDR2 FQDESV (reference sequence). CDR3 length: 15 amino acids. Trimming cost V 3 bases and J 3 bases, with 15 bases left between them. The CDR3 sequence: CASSLGASGNYEQYF. CDR3 coding DNA: TGTGCCAGCAGCTTGGGGGCCAGCGGGAACTACGAGCAGTACTTC.

The V and J genes are TRBV18 and TRBJ1-2; unclear D gene. Trimming removed 3 bases at V and 5 bases at J, with 10 bases between. The CDR3 consists of 13 residues. In germline, CDR1 is KGHSH, CDR2 LQKENI. The CDR3 spells CASSPGREYGYTF. As DNA, the CDR3 is TGTGCCAGCTCACCCGGGCGGGAGTATGGCTACACCTTC.

The chain recombines TRBV4-1 with TRBJ1-1; 9 bases match TRBD1. The ends lost 4 bases at V and 0 bases at J; junction bases unmatched: 12. CDR3 size: 18 residues. Germline V lookup: CDR1 MGHRA, CDR2 YSYEKL. The CDR3 region is CASSLQSGTGRMNTEAFF. CDR3 nucleotide sequence: TGCGCCAGCAGCCTCCAGTCCGGGACAGGGCGGATGAACACTGAAGCTTTCTTT.

V usage is TRBV18 and J usage is TRBJ2-7, with D possibly matching TRBD1 (5 bases). Germline CDR1 KGHSH, CDR2 LQKENI. The CDR3 covers 13 residues. Trimming took off 6 bases at V and 5 bases at J, with 14 bases between the two ends. The CDR3 loop reads CASSPGRRDEQYF. CDR3 coding DNA: TGTGCCAGCTCCCCCGGTCGCAGGGACGAGCAGTACTTC.

The J gene is TRBJ2-1, the V gene TRBV5-6; 13 nucleotides align to TRBD2. Germline V gives CDR1 SGHDT, CDR2 YYEEEE. CDR3 length equals 17 residues. The V and J ends lost 1 base and 9 bases, in that order; junction bases with no gene match: 10. Here the CDR3 DNA reads TGTGCCAGCAGCTTGCATGGGACTAGCGGGGACCCTGGTGAGCAGTTCTTC. This sequence encodes CASSLHGTSGDPGEQFF. The full variable domain, completed using reference TRBV5-6 and TRBJ2-1, is DAGVTQSPTHLIKTRGQQVTLRCSPKSGHDTVSWYQQALGQGPQFIFQYYEEEERQRGNFPDRFSGHQFPNYSSELNVNALLLGDSALYLCASSLHGTSGDPGEQFFGPGTRLTVL.

This clone was observed a single time. This chain's CDR3 is CASSENYYSYTF. CDR3 bases: TGCGCCAGCAGTGAGAATTATTACAGCTACACCTTC. The V and J genes are TRBV10-1 and TRBJ1-2; D unclear. The CDR3 spans 12 residues. Germline V gives CDR1 WNHNN, CDR2 SYGVQD (reference sequence). The ends were cut back, 2 bases at V and 9 bases at J, with 10 bases in the middle.

The V gene is TRBV11-2, the J gene TRBJ1-4, with a tentative D call TRBD1 (6 bases). Germline CDR1 SGHAT, CDR2 FQNNGV. V was clipped by 5 bases and J by 3 bases, with 10 bases between them. The length of the CDR3 is 14 residues. This CDR3 reads CASSGSGANEKLFF. CDR3 DNA sequence: TGTGCCAGCAGCGGGTCAGGGGCTAATGAAAAACTGTTTTTT.

The J gene is TRBJ2-1, the V gene TRBV29-1, with D unresolved. In germline, CDR1 is SQVTM, CDR2 ANQGSEA. The CDR3 extends over 14 amino acids. V was shortened by 5 bases and J by 8 bases, with 19 bases between the two germline ends. This CDR3 reads CSVLTGERTHEQFF. The DNA for the CDR3 is TGCAGCGTTTTAACTGGAGAACGAACCCATGAGCAGTTCTTC.

J is TRBJ2-1 and V is TRBV5-4, with TRBD1 matching 9 bases. Germline V gene data show CDR1 as SGHNT and CDR2 as YYREEE (reference sequence). With V trimmed by 4 bases and J by 5 bases, 7 bases remained unmatched. This CDR3 has 15 residues. CDR3 protein: CASSQQGQGHNEQFF. As DNA, the CDR3 is TGTGCCAGCAGCCAGCAGGGACAGGGTCACAATGAGCAGTTCTTC.

The V call is TRBV7-2, the J call TRBJ2-5, with D perhaps TRBD2 (6 bases). Germline CDR1 reads SGHTA; CDR2 reads FQGNSA. The ends were cut back, 6 bases at V and 7 bases at J, with 24 bases in the middle. The CDR3 has 16 amino acids. The CDR3, as DNA: TGTGCCAGCAGTCGCTCCGGGACTCGCCTTGATTTGACCCAGTACTTC. It yields the protein CASSRSGTRLDLTQYF.

This chain joins TRBV5-1 and TRBJ1-2, with TRBD1 matching 7 bases. CDR1 SGHRS and CDR2 YFSETQ come from the germline V gene. The CDR3 has 17 amino acids. The ends lost 4 bases at V and 7 bases at J; junction bases unmatched: 19. CDR3 nucleotide sequence: TGCGCCAGCAGCCAGCAAGTACAGGGGAATATCCCTCTTGGCTACACCTTC. It yields the protein CASSQQVQGNIPLGYTF.